A selection of T cell receptor beta chains follows, all from one sample in a study of beta chain features in type 1 diabetes. Measured with immunoSEQ multiplex PCR; TCRdb has only the in-frame clones, and not every one. The sample consists of 200,000 to 250,000 clones, 11% to 15% of them appearing once. The source material was naive CD4+ T cells from blood. The receptor source for this set is a woman aged 40 to 50 in good health. The CDR3 runs from the conserved cysteine through the conserved F or W. The D gene is left open where the match is weak. The size of a clone is reported for some rows only, either as once, few or many, or as a class for expanded clones.

-,-,TRBJ2-2,TRBV28,TGTGCCAGCAGAGAGGGAACGGGAACCGGGGAGCTGTTTTTT,CASREGTGTGELFF
-,-,TRBJ1-1,TRBV19,TGTGCCAGTAGTACTTACCGGGAGAACACTGAAGCTTTCTTT,CASSTYRENTEAFF
few,-,TRBJ2-7,TRBV27,TGTGCCAGCAACCCCCCGGGGTCCTACGAGCAGTACTTC,CASNPPGSYEQYF
-,TRBD2,TRBJ2-7,TRBV11-2,TGTGCCAGCAGCGCAACTAGCGGGGACTACGAGCAGTACTTC,CASSATSGDYEQYF
-,-,TRBJ2-1,TRBV9,TGTGCCAGCAGCGTCCGGGGGTCGTCCTACAATGAGCAGTTCTTC,CASSVRGSSYNEQFF
-,-,TRBJ1-5,TRBV11-2,TGTGCCAGCAGCAACCGAGGCGGCAATCAGCCCCAGCATTTT,CASSNRGGNQPQHF
few,-,TRBJ1-2,TRBV4-3,TGCGCCAGCAGCCAAGAAATCAGGGGATATGGCTACACCTTC,CASSQEIRGYGYTF
few,-,TRBJ2-1,TRBV29-1,TGCAGCGTTGGTACGATAGCGGTTTACAATGAGCAGTTCTTC,CSVGTIAVYNEQFF
-,-,TRBJ2-2,TRBV19,TGTGCCAGTAGTATCACAGGGTCGGCCGGGGAGCTGTTTTTT,CASSITGSAGELFF
few,TRBD2,TRBJ2-2,TRBV27,TGTGCCAGCAGTTCGTTTCCAGGGAGGGCCGGGGAGCTGTTTTTT,CASSSFPGRAGELFF
few,-,TRBJ2-5,TRBV5-1,TGCGCCAGCAGCTTGGCCGCTACCCAAGAGACCCAGTACTTC,CASSLAATQETQYF
-,TRBD1,TRBJ1-1,TRBV7-2,TGTGCCAGCAGCTCCAGGATTGCAGGGGGCCGCACTGAAGCTTTCTTT,CASSSRIAGGRTEAFF
few,-,TRBJ2-7,TRBV10-3,TGTGCCAGCAGTTCACTCCGCGCGGGGGCACGCTACGAGCAGTACTTC,CASSSLRAGARYEQYF